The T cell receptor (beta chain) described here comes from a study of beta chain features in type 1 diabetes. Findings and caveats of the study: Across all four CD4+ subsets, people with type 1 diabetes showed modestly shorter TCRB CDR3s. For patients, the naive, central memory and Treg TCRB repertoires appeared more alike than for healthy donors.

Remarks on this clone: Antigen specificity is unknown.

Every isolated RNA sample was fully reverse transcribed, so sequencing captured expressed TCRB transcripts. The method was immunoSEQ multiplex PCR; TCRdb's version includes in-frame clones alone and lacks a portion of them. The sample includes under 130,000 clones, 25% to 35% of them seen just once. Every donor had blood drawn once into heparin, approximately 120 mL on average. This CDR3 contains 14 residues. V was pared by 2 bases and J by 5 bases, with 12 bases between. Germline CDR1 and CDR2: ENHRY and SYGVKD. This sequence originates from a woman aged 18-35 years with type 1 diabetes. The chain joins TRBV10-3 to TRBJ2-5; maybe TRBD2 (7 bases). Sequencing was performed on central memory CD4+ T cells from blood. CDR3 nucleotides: TGTGCCATCAGTGAGGAGGGGGGGCTGGAGACCCAGTACTTC. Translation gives CAISEEGGLETQYF.